This T cell receptor (beta chain) was captured in a study of PD-1 blockade in classical Hodgkin lymphoma. Whole-study context: Patients were administered nivolumab (3 mg/kg intravenously) every 2 weeks. Study-wide findings and caveats: Reported findings placed baseline TCR diversity lower in newly diagnosed patients (compared with healthy donors). Partial responders and progressors had significantly lower baseline TCR diversity.

Here immunoSEQ multiplex PCR was the method, and the copy in TCRdb shows in-frame clones only, minus some. This table has approximately 8,800 clones, 84% appearing once. V gave up 4 bases and J gave up 4 bases; unmatched junction bases: 11. The CDR3 is 17 amino acids. The germline CDR1 and CDR2 sequences are SEHNR and FQNEAQ (reference sequence). All patients experienced relapse after autologous stem cell transplantation, and brentuximab vedotin exposure was variable. From thawed PBMCs, CD4+ T cells were purified using magnetic negative selection. Relapsed/refractory classical Hodgkin lymphoma patients had complete, partial or progressive responses. Turning to this clone: As yet, its antigen is unknown.

The chain links TRBV7-9 to TRBJ2-3; TRBD2 agrees at 10 bases. This sequence was found in a human donor with classical Hodgkin lymphoma. The sequencing used CD4+ T cells from blood, collected at baseline. The CDR3 DNA reads TGTGCCAGCAGCTATAGAGCCAGCGGGAGGGGGGCAGATACGCAGTATTTT. Encoded protein: CASSYRASGRGADTQYF.